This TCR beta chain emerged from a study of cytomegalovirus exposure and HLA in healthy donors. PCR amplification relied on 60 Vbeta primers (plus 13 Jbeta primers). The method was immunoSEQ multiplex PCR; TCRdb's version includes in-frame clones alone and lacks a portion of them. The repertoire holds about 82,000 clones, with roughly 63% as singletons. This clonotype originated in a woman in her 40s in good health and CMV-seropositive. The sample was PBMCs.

CDR3 sequence: CASSPRESYEQYF. As DNA, the CDR3 is TGTGCCAGCAGCCCGAGGGAGTCCTACGAGCAGTACTTC. The chain carries TRBV11-3 and TRBJ2-7; TRBD2 is a possible D gene (5 bases). Germline V CDR1 and CDR2: SGHNT, YENEEA. The CDR3 is made up of 13 amino acids. V gave up 5 bases and J gave up 1 base, with 9 bases separating them.